A selection of T cell receptor beta chains follows, all from one sample in a study of T cell repertoires in cytomegalovirus infection. Each CDR3 protein is one row after TCRdb ran MiXCR on the reads. The sample records some 300,000 distinct CDR3 sequences, roughly 17% being singletons. The sample taken for sequencing was PBMCs. All receptors derive from a human donor in good health (CMV status not recorded). Some clones in this sample may be carry-over from other donors' samples. CDR3s include the opening cysteine and the closing phenylalanine or tryptophan. The D gene is left open where the match is weak. Size values are once, few and many counts, or a class for expanded clones, and some rows have none.

TRBV7-2,TRBJ2-6,many,-,TGTGCCAGCAGCTTACCTCCCGGGGCCAACGTCCTGACTTTC,CASSLPPGANVLTF
TRBV9,TRBJ2-3,few,-,TGTGCCAGCAGCGTAGAAGTGGATACGCAGTATTTT,CASSVEVDTQYF
TRBV28,TRBJ2-7,-,-,TGTGCCATTGAAGGGGCGTACGAGCAGTACTTC,CAIEGAYEQYF
TRBV7-2,TRBJ2-5,few,-,TGTGCCAGCAGCTTAATCAGGGACGGTCGTCAAGAGACCCAGTACTTC,CASSLIRDGRQETQYF
TRBV7-2,TRBJ2-2,many,-,TGTGCCAGCAGCTTATCTCGGGTTCTGGGAGGACCCGCGAACACCGGGGAGCTGTTTTTT,CASSLSRVLGGPANTGELFF
TRBV4-2,TRBJ1-5,many,-,TGTGCCAGCAGCCAAGGTGGGGAGCAGCCCCAGCATTTT,CASSQGGEQPQHF
TRBV15,TRBJ1-2,-,-,TGTGCCACCAGCAACGGAAACTATGGCTACACCTTC,CATSNGNYGYTF
TRBV4-1,TRBJ2-3,-,TRBD2,TGCGCCAGCAGCCAACTTTCTAGCGGAGACACAGATACGCAGTATTTT,CASSQLSSGDTDTQYF
TRBV28,TRBJ2-5,-,-,TGTGCCAGCAGTTTATTCCAGGGACCCCCCGTCGGGACCCAGTACTTC,CASSLFQGPPVGTQYF
TRBV28,TRBJ2-1,many,-,TGTGCCAGCAGTATGAGCGGGCAGAGCTCCTACAATGAGCAGTTCTTC,CASSMSGQSSYNEQFF